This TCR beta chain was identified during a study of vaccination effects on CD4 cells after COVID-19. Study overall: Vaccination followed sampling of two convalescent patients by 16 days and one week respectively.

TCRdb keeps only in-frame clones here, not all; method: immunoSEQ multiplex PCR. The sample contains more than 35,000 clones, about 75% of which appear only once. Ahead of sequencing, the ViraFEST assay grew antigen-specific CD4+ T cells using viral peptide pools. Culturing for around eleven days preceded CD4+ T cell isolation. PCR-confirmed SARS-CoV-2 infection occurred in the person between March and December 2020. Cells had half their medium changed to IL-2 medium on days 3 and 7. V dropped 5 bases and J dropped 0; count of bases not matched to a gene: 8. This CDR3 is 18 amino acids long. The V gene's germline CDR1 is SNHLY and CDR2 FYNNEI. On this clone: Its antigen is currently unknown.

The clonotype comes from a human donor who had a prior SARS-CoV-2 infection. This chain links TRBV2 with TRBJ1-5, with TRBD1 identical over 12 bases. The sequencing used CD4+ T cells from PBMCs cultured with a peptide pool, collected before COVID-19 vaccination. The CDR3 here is CASSTGTGGGGSNQPQHF. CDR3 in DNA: TGTGCCAGCAGTACCGGGACAGGGGGCGGCGGTAGCAATCAGCCCCAGCATTTT.